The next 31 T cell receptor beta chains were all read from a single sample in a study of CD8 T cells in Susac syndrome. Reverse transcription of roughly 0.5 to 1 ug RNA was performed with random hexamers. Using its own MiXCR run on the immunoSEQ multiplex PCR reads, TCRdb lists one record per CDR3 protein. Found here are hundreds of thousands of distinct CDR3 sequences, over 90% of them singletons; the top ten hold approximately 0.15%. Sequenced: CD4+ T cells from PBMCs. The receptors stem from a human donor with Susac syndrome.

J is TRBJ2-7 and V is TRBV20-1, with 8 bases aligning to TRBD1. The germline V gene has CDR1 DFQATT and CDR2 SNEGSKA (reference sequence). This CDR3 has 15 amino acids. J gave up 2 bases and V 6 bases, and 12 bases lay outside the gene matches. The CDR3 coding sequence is TGCAGTGCATTCCCCGACAGGGGATCGACCTACGAGCAGTACTTC. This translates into CSAFPDRGSTYEQYF.

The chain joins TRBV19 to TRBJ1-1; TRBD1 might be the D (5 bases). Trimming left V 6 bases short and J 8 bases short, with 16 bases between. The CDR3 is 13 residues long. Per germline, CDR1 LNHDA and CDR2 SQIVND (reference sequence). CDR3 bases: TGTGCCAGTAGCCTGACCGGGACTTGGGAAGCTTTCTTT. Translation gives CASSLTGTWEAFF.

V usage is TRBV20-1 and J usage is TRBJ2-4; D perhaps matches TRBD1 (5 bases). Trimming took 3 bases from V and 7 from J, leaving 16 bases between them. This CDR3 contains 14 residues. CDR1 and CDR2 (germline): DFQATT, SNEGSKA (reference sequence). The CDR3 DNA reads TGCAGTGCTAGCAAGGGGTTAGCCCCTAACATTCAGTACTTC. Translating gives CSASKGLAPNIQYF.

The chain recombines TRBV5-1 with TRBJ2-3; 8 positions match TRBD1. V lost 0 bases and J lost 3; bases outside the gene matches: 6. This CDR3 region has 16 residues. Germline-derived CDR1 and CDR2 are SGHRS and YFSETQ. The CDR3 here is CASSLAGQESTDTQYF. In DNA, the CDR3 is TGCGCCAGCAGCTTGGCGGGACAGGAAAGTACAGATACGCAGTATTTT. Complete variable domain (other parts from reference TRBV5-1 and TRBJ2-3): KAGVTQTPRYLIKTRGQQVTLSCSPISGHRSVSWYQQTPGQGLQFLFEYFSETQRNKGNFPGRFSGRQFSNSRSEMNVSTLELGDSALYLCASSLAGQESTDTQYFGPGTRLTVL.

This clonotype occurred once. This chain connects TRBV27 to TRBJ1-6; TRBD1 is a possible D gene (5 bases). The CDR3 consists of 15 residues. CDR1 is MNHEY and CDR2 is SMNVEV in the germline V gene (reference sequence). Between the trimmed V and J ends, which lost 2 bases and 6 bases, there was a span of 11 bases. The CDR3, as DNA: TGTGCCAGCAGTTTAATAGGGGAACTTAATTCACCCCTCCACTTT. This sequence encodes CASSLIGELNSPLHF.

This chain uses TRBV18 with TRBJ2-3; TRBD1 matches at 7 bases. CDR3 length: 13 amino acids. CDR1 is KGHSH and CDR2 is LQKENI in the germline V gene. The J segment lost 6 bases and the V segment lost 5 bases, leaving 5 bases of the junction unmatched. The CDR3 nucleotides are TGTGCCAGCTCATTCGACAGGGACGATACGCAGTATTTT. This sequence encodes CASSFDRDDTQYF. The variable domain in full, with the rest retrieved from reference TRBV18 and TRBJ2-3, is NAGVMQNPRHLVRRRGQEARLRCSPMKGHSHVYWYRQLPEEGLKFMVYLQKENIIDESGMPKERFSAEFPKEGPSILRIQQVVRGDSAAYFCASSFDRDDTQYFGPGTRLTVL.

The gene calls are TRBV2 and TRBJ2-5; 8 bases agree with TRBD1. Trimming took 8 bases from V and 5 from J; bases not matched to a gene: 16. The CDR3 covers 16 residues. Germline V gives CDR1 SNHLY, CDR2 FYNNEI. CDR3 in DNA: TGTGCCAGCGTAGACCCGCTCGGGACAGGCGCCGAGACCCAGTACTTC. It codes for CASVDPLGTGAETQYF.

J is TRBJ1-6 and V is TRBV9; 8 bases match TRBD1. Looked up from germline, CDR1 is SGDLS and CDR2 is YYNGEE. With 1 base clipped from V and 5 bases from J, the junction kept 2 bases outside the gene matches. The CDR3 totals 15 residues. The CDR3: CASSVQGADNSPLHF. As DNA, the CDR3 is TGTGCCAGCAGCGTACAGGGGGCCGATAATTCACCCCTCCACTTT.

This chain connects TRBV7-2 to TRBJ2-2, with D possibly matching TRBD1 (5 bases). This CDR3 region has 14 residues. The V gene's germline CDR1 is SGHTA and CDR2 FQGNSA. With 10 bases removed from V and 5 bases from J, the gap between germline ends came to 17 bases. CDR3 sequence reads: CATIPGQRTGELFF. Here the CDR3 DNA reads TGTGCCACCATCCCAGGACAAAGGACCGGGGAGCTGTTTTTT.

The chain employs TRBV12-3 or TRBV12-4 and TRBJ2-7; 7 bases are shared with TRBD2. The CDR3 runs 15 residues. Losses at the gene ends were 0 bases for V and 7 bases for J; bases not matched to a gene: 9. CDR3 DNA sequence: TGTGCCAGCAGTTTAGCGGCTAGCGGACTACGGGAGCAGTACTTC. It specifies CASSLAASGLREQYF.

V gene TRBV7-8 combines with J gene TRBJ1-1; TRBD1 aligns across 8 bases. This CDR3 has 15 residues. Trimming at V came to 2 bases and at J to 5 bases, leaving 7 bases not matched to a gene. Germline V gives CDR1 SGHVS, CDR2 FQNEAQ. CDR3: CASSLQGNRGTEAFF. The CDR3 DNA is TGTGCCAGCAGCTTACAAGGCAACAGGGGGACTGAAGCTTTCTTT.

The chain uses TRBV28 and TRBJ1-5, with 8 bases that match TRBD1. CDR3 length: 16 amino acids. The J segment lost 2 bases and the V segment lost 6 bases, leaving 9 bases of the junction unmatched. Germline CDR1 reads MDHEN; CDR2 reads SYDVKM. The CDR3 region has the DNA TGTGCCAGCAGCCCACGGACAGGGCGCGGCAATCAGCCCCAGCATTTT. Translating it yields CASSPRTGRGNQPQHF.

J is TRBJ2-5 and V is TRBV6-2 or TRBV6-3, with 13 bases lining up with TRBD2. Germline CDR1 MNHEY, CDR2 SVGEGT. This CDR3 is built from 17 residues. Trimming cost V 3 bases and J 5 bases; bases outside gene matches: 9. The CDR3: CASSYGAGLAGEETQYF. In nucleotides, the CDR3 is TGTGCCAGCAGTTATGGGGCCGGACTAGCGGGGGAGGAGACCCAGTACTTC.

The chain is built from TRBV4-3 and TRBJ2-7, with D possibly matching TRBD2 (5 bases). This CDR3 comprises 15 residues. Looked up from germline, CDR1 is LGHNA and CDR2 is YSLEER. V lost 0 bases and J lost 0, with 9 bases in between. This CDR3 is CASSQDKAVSYEQYF. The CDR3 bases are TGCGCCAGCAGCCAAGATAAAGCGGTCTCCTACGAGCAGTACTTC.

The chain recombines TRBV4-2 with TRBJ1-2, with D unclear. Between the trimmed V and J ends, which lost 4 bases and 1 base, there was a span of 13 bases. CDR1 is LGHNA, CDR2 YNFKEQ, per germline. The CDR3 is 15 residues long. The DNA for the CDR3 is TGTGCCAGCAGCCGCTGGACGGCCGATAACTATGGCTACACCTTC. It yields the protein CASSRWTADNYGYTF.

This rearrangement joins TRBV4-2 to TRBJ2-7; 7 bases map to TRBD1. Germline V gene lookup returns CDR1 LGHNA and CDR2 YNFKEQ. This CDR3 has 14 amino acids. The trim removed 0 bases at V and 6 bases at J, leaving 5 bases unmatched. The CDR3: CASSQEHRGSEQYF. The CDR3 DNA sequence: TGTGCCAGCAGCCAAGAACACAGGGGAAGCGAGCAGTACTTC.

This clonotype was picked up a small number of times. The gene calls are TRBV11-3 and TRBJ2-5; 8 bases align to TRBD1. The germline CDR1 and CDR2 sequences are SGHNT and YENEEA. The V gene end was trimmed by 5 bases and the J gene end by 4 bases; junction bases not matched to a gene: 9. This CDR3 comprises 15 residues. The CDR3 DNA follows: TGTGCCAGCAGCGGGGGGCAGGGGGCAGGAGAGACCCAGTACTTC. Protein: CASSGGQGAGETQYF.

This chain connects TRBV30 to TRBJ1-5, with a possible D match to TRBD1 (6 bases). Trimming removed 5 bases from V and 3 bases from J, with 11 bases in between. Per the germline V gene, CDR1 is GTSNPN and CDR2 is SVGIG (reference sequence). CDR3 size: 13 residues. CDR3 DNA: TGTGCCTGGGAGGGGGGGCCCAATCAGCCCCAGCATTTT. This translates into CAWEGGPNQPQHF.

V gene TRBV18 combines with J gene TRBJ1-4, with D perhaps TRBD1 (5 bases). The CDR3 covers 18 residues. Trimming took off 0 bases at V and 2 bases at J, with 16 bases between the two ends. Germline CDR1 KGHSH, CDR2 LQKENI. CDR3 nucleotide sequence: TGTGCCAGCTCACCACCGGCACGACAGCGGGCCACTAATGAAAAACTGTTTTTT. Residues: CASSPPARQRATNEKLFF.

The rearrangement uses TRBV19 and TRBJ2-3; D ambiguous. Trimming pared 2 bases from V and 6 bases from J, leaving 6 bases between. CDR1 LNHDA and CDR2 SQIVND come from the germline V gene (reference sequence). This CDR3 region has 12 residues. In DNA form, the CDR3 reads TGTGCCAGTAGTATATCGCCTGATACGCAGTATTTT. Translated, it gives CASSISPDTQYF.

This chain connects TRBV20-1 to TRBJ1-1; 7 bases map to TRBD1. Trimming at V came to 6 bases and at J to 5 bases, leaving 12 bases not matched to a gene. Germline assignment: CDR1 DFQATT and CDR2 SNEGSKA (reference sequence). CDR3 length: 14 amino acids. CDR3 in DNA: TGCAGTGCCCAATCTCGACAGGGCCGAACTGAAGCTTTCTTT. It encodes CSAQSRQGRTEAFF.

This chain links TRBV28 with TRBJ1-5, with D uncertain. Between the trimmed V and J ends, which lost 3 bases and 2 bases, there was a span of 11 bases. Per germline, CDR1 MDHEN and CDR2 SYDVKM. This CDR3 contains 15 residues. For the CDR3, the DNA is TGTGCCAGCAGTTTTGGAAGGGAGGGCAATCAGCCCCAGCATTTT. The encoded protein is CASSFGREGNQPQHF.

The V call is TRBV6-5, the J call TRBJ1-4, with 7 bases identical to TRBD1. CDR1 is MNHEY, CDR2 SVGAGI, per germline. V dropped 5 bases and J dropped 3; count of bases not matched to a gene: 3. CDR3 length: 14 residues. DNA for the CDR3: TGTGCCAGCAGTCCTCAGGGGGCTAATGAAAAACTGTTTTTT. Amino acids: CASSPQGANEKLFF.

The CDR3 here is CASSIGPNSNEKLFF. The CDR3, as DNA: TGTGCCAGCAGCATCGGGCCGAACTCTAATGAAAAACTGTTTTTT. The V gene is TRBV11-2, the J gene TRBJ1-4, with no clear D. The CDR3 is 15 amino acids. Trimming removed 5 bases from V and 3 bases from J, with 13 bases in between. CDR1 and CDR2 from the germline V gene are SGHAT and FQNNGV.

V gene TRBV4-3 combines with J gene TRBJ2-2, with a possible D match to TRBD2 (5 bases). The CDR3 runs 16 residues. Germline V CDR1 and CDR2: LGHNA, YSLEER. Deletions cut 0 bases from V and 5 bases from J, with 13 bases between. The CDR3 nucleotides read TGCGCCAGCAGCCAAGATCGAGGACTTAAGACCGGGGAGCTGTTTTTT. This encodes CASSQDRGLKTGELFF.

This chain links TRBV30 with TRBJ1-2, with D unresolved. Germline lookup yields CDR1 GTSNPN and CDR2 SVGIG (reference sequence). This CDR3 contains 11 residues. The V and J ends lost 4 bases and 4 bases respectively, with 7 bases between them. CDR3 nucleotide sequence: TGTGCCTGGAAGGGAGGCTATGGCTACACCTTC. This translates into CAWKGGYGYTF.

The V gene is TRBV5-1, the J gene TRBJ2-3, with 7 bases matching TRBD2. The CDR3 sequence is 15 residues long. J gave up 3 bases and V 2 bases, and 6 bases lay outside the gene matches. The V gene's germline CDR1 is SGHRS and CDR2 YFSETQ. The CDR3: CASSLGTTDTDTQYF. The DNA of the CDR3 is TGCGCCAGCAGCTTAGGGACTACCGATACAGATACGCAGTATTTT.

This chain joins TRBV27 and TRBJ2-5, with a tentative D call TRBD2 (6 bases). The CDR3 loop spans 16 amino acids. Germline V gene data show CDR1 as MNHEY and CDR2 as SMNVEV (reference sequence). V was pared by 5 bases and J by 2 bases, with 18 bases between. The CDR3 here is CASSPQISGGQETQYF. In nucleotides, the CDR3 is TGTGCCAGCAGTCCTCAAATAAGTGGGGGGCAAGAGACCCAGTACTTC.

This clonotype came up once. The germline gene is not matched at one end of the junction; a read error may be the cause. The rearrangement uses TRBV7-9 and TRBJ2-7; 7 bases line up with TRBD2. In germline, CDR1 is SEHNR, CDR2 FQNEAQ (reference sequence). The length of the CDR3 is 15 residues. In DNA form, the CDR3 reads TGTGCCAGCAGCTTAGGGGCCCAGCGGGGCCACTCGCCGCACTTC. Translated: CASSLGAQRGHSPHF.

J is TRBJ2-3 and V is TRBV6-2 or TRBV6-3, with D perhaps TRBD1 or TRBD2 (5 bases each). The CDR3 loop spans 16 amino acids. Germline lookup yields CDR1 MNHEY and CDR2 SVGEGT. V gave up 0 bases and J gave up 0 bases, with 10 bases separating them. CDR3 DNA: TGTGCCAGCAGTTACTCGAGAGGGGCAAGCACAGATACGCAGTATTTT. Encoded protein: CASSYSRGASTDTQYF.

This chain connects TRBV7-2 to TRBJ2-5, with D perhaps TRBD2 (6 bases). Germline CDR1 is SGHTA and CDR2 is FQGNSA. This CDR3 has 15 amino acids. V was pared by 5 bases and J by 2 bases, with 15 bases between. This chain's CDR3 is CASSEISGTQETQYF. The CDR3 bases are TGTGCCAGCAGCGAAATCTCAGGGACTCAAGAGACCCAGTACTTC.